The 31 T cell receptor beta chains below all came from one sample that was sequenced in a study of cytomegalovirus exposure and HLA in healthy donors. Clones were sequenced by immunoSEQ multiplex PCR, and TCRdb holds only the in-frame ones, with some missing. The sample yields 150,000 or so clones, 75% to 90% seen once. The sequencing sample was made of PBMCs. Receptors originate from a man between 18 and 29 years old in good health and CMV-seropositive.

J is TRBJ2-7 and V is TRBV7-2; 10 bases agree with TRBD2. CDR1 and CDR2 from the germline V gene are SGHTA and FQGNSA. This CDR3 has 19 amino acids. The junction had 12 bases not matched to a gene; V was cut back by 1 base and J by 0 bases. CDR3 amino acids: CASSLGVRLAGPISYEQYF. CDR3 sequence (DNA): TGTGCCAGCAGCTTAGGTGTGAGACTAGCGGGTCCTATCTCCTACGAGCAGTACTTC.

The CDR3 sequence is CASSKDRGGNEKLFF. The CDR3 DNA is TGTGCCAGCAGTAAGGACAGGGGTGGTAATGAAAAACTGTTTTTT. The gene calls are TRBV27 and TRBJ1-4; 9 bases are a match to TRBD1. CDR3 size: 15 residues. Per germline, CDR1 MNHEY and CDR2 SMNVEV (reference sequence). V dropped 5 bases and J dropped 4; count of bases not matched to a gene: 5.

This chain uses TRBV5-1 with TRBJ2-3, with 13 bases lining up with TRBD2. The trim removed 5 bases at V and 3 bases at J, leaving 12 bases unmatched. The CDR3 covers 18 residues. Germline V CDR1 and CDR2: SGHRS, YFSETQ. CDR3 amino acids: CASSLGLAGPLGTDTQYF. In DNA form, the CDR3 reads TGCGCCAGCAGTCTGGGACTAGCGGGACCCCTCGGGACAGATACGCAGTATTTT.

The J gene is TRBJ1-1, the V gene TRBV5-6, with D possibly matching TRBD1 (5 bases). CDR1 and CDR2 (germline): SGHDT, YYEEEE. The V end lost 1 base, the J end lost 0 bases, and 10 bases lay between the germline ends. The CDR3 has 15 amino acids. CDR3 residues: CASSLQWGMNTEAFF. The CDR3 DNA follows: TGTGCCAGCAGCTTGCAGTGGGGCATGAACACTGAAGCTTTCTTT.

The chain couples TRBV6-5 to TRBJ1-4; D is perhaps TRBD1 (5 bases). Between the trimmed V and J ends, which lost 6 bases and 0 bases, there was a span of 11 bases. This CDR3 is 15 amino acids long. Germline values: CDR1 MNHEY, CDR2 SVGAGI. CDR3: CASRSDRSTNEKLFF. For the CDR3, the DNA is TGTGCCAGCAGGAGCGACAGATCAACTAATGAAAAACTGTTTTTT.

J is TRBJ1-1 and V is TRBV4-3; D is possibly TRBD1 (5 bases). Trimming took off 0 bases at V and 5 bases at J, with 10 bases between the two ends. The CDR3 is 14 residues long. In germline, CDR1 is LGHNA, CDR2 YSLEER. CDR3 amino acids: CASSQDRVSTEAFF. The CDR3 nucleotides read TGCGCCAGCAGCCAAGACAGGGTTAGTACTGAAGCTTTCTTT.

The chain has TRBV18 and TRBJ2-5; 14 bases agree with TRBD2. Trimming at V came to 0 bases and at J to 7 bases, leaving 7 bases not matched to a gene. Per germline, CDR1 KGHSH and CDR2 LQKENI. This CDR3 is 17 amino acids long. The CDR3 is CASSPPTSGRALGTQYF. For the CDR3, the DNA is TGTGCCAGCTCACCACCGACTAGCGGGAGGGCCTTGGGGACCCAGTACTTC.

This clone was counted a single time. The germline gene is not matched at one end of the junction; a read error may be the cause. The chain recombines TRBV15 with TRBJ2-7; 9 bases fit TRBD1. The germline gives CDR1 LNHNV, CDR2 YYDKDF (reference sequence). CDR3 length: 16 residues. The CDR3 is CATSRDPGQGSDEQYF. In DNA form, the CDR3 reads TGTGCCACCAGCAGGGACCCGGGACAGGGCTCCGACGAGCAGTACTTC. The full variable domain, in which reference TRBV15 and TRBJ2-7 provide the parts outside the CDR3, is DAMVIQNPRYQVTQFGKPVTLSCSQTLNHNVMYWYQQKSSQAPKLLFHYYDKDFNNEADTPDNFQSRRPNTSFCFLDIRSPGLGDTAMYLCATSRDPGQGSDEQYFGPGTRLTVT.

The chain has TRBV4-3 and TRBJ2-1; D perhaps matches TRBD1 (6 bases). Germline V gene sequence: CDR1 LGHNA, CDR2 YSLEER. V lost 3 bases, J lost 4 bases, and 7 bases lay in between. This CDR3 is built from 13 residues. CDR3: CASSQGAYNEQFF. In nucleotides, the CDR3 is TGCGCCAGCAGCCAGGGGGCGTACAATGAGCAGTTCTTC.

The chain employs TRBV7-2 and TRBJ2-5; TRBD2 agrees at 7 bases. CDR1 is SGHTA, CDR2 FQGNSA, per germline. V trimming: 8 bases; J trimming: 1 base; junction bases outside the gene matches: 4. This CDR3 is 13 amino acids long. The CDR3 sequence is CASRRGVQETQYF. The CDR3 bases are TGTGCCAGCCGCCGGGGGGTCCAAGAGACCCAGTACTTC. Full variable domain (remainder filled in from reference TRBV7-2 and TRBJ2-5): GAGVSQSPSNKVTEKGKDVELRCDPISGHTALYWYRQSLGQGLEFLIYFQGNSAPDKSGLPSDRFSAERTGGSVSTLTIQRTQQEDSAVYLCASRRGVQETQYFGPGTRLLVL.

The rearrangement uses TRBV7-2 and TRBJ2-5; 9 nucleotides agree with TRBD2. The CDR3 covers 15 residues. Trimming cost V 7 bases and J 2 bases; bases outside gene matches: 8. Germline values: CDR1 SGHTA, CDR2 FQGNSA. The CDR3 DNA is TGTGCCAGCATCCCTTTGCGGGGGGGGCAAGAGACCCAGTACTTC. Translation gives CASIPLRGGQETQYF.

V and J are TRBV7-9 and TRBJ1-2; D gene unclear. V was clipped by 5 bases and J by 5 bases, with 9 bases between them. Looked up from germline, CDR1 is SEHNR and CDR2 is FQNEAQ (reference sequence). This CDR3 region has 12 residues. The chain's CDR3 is CASSPEPYGYTF. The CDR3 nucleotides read TGTGCCAGCAGCCCGGAGCCTTATGGCTACACCTTC.

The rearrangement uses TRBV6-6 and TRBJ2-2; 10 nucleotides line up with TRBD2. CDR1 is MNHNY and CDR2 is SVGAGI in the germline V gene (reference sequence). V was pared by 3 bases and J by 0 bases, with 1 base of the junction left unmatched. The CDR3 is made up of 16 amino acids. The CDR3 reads CASSYSGGPNTGELFF. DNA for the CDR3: TGTGCCAGCAGTTATAGCGGGGGGCCGAACACCGGGGAGCTGTTTTTT.

CDR3 residues: CASSLGLSSYEQYF. The CDR3 DNA reads as TGTGCCAGCAGCTTGGGACTTTCGTCCTACGAGCAGTACTTC. The chain employs TRBV7-2 and TRBJ2-7, with D perhaps matching TRBD2 (6 bases). CDR1 and CDR2 from the germline V gene are SGHTA and FQGNSA. The CDR3 extends over 14 amino acids. V dropped 3 bases and J dropped 1 base, with 10 bases sitting between them.

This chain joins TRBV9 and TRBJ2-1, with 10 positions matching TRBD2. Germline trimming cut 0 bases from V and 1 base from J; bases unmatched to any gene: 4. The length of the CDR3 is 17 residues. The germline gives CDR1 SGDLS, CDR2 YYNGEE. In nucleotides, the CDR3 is TGTGCCAGCAGCGTAGAATTTAGCGGGGGGTCCTACAATGAGCAGTTCTTC. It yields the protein CASSVEFSGGSYNEQFF.

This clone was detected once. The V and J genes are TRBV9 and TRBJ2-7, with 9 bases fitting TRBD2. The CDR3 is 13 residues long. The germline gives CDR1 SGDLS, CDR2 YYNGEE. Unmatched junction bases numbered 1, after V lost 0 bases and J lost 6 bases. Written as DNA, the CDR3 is TGTGCCAGCAGCGTAGATAGCGGGAGCGAGCAGTACTTC. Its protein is CASSVDSGSEQYF.

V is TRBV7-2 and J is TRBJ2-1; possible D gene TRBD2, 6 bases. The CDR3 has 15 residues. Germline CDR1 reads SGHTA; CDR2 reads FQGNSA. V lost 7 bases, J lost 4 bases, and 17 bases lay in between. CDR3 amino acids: CASTAPGLVYNEQFF. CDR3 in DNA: TGTGCCAGCACCGCACCGGGACTGGTTTACAATGAGCAGTTCTTC.

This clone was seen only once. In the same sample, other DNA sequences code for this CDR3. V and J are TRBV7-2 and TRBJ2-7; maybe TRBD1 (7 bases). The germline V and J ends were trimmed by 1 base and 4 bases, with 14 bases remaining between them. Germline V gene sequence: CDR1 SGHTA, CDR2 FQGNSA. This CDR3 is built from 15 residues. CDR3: CASSLGQGGLYEQYF. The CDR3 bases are TGTGCCAGCAGCTTAGGACAGGGAGGTTTGTACGAGCAGTACTTC.

The CDR3 region is CASSLNVGGSYEQYF. The CDR3 nucleotides are TGCGCCAGCAGCTTAAATGTCGGGGGCTCCTACGAGCAGTACTTC. V is TRBV5-1 and J is TRBJ2-7, with D possibly matching TRBD2 (6 bases). The CDR3 contains 15 residues. V was cut by 2 bases and J by 0 bases, with 12 bases left in between. Germline loops: CDR1 SGHRS, CDR2 YFSETQ.

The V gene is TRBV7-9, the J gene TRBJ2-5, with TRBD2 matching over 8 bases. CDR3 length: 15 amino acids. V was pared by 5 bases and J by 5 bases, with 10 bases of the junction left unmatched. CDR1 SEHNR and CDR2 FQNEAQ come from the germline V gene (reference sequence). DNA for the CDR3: TGTGCCAGCAGCCCCCCGCGGACTAGCCGGGAGACCCAGTACTTC. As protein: CASSPPRTSRETQYF.

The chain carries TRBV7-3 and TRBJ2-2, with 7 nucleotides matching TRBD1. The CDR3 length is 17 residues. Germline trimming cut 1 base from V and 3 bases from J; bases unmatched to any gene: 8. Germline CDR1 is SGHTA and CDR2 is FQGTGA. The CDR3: CASSLKSGTAYTGELFF. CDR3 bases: TGTGCCAGCAGCTTAAAATCCGGGACAGCCTACACCGGGGAGCTGTTTTTT.

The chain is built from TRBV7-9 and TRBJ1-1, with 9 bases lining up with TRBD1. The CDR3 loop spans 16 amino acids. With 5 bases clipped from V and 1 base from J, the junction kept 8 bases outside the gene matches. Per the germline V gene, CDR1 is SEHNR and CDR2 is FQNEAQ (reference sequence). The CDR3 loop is CASSTRDRVGNTEAFF. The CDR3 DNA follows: TGTGCCAGCAGCACACGGGACAGGGTGGGGAACACTGAAGCTTTCTTT.

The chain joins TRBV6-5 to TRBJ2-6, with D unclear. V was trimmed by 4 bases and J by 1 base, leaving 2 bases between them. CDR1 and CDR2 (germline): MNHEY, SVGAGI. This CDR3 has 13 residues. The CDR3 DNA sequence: TGTGCCAGCAGTTCTTCTGGGGCCAACGTCCTGACTTTC. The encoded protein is CASSSSGANVLTF.

The CDR3: CASSPGTEDYEQYF. The CDR3 nucleotides are TGCGCCAGCAGCCCCGGGACAGAGGACTACGAGCAGTACTTC. This chain uses TRBV5-1 with TRBJ2-7; 7 nucleotides match TRBD1. The CDR3 contains 14 residues. Germline lookup yields CDR1 SGHRS and CDR2 YFSETQ. J lost 3 bases, V lost 4 bases, and 7 bases had no gene match.

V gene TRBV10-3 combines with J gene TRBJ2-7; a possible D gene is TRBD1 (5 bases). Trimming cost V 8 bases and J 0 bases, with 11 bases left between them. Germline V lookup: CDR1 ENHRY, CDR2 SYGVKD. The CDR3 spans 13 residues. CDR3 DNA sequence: TGTGCCATCTCCGATGACAGCTCCTACGAGCAGTACTTC. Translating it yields CAISDDSSYEQYF.

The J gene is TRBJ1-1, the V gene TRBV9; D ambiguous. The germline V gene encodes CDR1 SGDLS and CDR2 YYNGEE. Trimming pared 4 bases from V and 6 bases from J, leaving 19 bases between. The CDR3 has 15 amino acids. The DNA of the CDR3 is TGTGCCAGCAGCCCGGTATTGGGAGGGAGAGCTGAAGCTTTCTTT. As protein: CASSPVLGGRAEAFF.

CDR3 residues: CASSEAGQLAGGYEQYF. DNA of the CDR3: TGTGCCAGCAGTGAAGCCGGGCAACTAGCGGGAGGGTACGAGCAGTACTTC. The rearrangement uses TRBV6-1 and TRBJ2-7; TRBD2 aligns across 13 bases. Germline V CDR1 and CDR2: MNHNS, SASEGT. This CDR3 has 17 amino acids. J lost 4 bases, V lost 0 bases, and 6 bases had no gene match.

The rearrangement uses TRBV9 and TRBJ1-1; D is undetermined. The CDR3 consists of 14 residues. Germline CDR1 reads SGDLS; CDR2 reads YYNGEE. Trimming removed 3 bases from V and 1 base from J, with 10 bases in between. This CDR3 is CASSAREGNTEAFF. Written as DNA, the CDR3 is TGTGCCAGCAGCGCTAGGGAGGGGAACACTGAAGCTTTCTTT.

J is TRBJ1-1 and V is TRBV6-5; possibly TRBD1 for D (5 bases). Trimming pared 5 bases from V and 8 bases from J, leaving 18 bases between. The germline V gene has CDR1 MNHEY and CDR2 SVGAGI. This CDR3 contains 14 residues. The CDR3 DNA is TGTGCCAGCAGTGTAGAGAGGCGTAGGACAGAAGCTTTCTTT. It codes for CASSVERRRTEAFF.

The CDR3 nucleotides are TGTGCCGGGAGGAGGAGGGAGGCCTATGGCTACACCTTC. It translates to CAGRRREAYGYTF. The J gene is TRBJ1-2, the V gene TRBV6-5; D is ambiguous. CDR1 MNHEY and CDR2 SVGAGI come from the germline V gene. The ends were cut back, 11 bases at V and 4 bases at J, with 17 bases in the middle. The CDR3 has 13 residues.

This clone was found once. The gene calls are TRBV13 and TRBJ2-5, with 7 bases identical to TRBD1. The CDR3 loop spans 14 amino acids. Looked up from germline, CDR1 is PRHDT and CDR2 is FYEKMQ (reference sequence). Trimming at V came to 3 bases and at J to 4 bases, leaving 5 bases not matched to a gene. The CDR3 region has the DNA TGTGCCAGCAGCTTCGACAGGGCGGGAGAGACCCAGTACTTC. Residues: CASSFDRAGETQYF.